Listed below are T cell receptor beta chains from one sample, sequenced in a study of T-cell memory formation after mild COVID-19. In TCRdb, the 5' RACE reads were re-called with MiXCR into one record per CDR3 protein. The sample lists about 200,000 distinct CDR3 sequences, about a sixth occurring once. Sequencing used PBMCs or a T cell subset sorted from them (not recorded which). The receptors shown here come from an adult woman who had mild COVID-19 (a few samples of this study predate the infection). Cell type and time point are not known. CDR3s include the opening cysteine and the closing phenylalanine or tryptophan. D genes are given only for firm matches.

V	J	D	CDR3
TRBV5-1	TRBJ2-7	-	CASSSVRQTTQEQYF
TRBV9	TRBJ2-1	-	CASSVATAGASSYNEQFF
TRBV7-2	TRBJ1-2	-	CASSFSWPQRDSRRYGYTF
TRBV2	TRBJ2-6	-	CASTARFSGANVLTF
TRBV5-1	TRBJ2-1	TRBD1	CASSLQQGVSYNEQFF
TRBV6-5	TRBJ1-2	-	CASRSPGRQNYGYTF
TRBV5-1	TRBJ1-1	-	CASSLVPELNTEAFF
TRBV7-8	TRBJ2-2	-	CASSSGYRDARRELFF
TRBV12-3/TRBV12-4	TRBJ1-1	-	CASSLVQRETEAFF
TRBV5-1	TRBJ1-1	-	CASSLDSLNTEAFF
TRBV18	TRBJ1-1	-	CASSLHGGQENTEAFF
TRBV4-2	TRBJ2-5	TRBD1	CASSQNDRGQETQYF
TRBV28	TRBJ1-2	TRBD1	CASSWGQGLSGYTF
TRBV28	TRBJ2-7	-	CASSLPPGGLPYEQYF
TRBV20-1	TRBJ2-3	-	CSARDQPAGTDTQYF
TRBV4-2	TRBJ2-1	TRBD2	CASSQDGTSGSRYEQFF
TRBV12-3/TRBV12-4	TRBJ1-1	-	CATCLLNTEAFF
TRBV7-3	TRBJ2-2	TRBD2	CASSLLAGLNTGELFF
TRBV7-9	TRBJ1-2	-	CASSPARYGYTF
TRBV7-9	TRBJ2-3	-	CASILAPDTQYF
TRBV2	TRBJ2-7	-	CASSEDGMVYEQYF
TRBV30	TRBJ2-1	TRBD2	CAWSVELAGPNEQFF
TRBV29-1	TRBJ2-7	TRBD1	CSVKLWGQGINEQYF